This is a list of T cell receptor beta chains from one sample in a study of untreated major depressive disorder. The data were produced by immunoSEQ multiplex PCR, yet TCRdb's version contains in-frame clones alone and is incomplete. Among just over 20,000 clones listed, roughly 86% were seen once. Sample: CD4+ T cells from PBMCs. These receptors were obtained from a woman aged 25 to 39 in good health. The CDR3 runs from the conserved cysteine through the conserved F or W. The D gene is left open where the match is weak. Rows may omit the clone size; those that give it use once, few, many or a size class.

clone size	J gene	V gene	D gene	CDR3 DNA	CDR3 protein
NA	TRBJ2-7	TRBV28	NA	TGTGCCAGCAGCTTAGCGCCCTACGAGCAGTACTTC	CASSLAPYEQYF
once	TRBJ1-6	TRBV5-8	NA	TGTGCCAGCAGCCCGACAGCCGGTGGATCACCCCTCCACTTT	CASSPTAGGSPLHF
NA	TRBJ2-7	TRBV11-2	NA	TGTGCCAGCAGCTCCGGGGCATCCTACGAGCAGTACTTC	CASSSGASYEQYF
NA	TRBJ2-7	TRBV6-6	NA	TGTGCCAGCAGTTCTGAGGGCACAAATTACGAGCAGTACTTC	CASSSEGTNYEQYF
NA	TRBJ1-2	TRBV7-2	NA	TGTGCCAGCAGCTTAGGGGACTGGGGCTATGGCTACACCTTC	CASSLGDWGYGYTF
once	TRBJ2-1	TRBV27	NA	TGTGCCAGCAGTTTATATGGGTACAATGAGCAGTTCTTC	CASSLYGYNEQFF
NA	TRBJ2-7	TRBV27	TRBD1	TGTGCCAGCAGTTTATCGATAACAGGGGGACTCTACGAGCAGTACTTC	CASSLSITGGLYEQYF
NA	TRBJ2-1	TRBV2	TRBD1	TGTGCCAGCAGCCGGGACAGGGTGAACAATGAGCAGTTCTTC	CASSRDRVNNEQFF
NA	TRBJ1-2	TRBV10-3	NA	TGTGCCATCAGTGACAGCTATGGCTACACCTTC	CAISDSYGYTF
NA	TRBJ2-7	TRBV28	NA	TGTGCCAGCAGTTCAAGGGGGATCGACGAGCAGTACTTC	CASSSRGIDEQYF
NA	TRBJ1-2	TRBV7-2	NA	TGTGCCAGCAGCTTAGCCCCCCGGACAGTTTCTAACTATGGCTACACCTTC	CASSLAPRTVSNYGYTF
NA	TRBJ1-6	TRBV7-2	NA	TGTGCCAGCAGCTTAGGACGGTCACCCCTCCACTTT	CASSLGRSPLHF
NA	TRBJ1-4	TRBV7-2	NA	TGTGCCAGCAGCTTTGCGGGGGAGGAAAAACTGTTTTTT	CASSFAGEEKLFF
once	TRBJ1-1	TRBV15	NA	TGTGCCACCAGCACCCTCTCGAACACTGAAGCTTTCTTT	CATSTLSNTEAFF
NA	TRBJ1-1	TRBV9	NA	TGTGCCAGCAGCGTAGGCATGAACACTGAAGCTTTCTTT	CASSVGMNTEAFF
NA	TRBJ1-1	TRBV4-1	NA	TGCGCCAGCAGCCATAGTAGGAGGGATGGGGACACTGAAGCTTTCTTT	CASSHSRRDGDTEAFF
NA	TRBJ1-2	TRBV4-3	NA	TGCGCCAGCAGTCGCCAGGGATACTATGGCTACACCTTC	CASSRQGYYGYTF
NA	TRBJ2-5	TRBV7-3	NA	TGTGCCAGCAGCCCGTTCCACAGCGAAGAGACCCAGTACTTC	CASSPFHSEETQYF
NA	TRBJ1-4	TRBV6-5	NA	TGTGCCAGCAGTCAGGGGCCTAATGAAAAACTGTTTTTT	CASSQGPNEKLFF
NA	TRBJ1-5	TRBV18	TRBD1	TGTGCCAGCTCACCGGCCGGGACAGGGGGTAGCAATCAGCCCCAGCATTTT	CASSPAGTGGSNQPQHF
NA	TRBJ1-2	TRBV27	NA	TGTGCCAGCAGTTCCTTAATGCGGGTCTCACGGATTTATGGCTACACCTTC	CASSSLMRVSRIYGYTF
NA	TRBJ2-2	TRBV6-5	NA	TGTGCCAGCAGTCCGGGACCGGTAACCGGGGAGCTGTTTTTT	CASSPGPVTGELFF
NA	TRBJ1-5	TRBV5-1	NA	TGCGCCAGCAGCTTGGATGGGGGGAGCAATCAGCCCCAGCATTTT	CASSLDGGSNQPQHF
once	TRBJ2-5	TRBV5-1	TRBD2	TGCGCCAGCAGCCGCGACCCCCACCTCCTAGCGGGGGGTAGTGTGGAGACCCAGTACTTC	CASSRDPHLLAGGSVETQYF
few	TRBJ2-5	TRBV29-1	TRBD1	TGCAGCGTTGATTTGCAGGGGGAACAAGAGACCCAGTACTTC	CSVDLQGEQETQYF
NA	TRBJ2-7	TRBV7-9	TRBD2	TGTGCCAGCAGCCCATACAGCGGGGGGACAGTTGAGCAGTACTTC	CASSPYSGGTVEQYF
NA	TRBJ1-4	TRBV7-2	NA	TGTGCCAGCAGCCCTCAGGGTGAAAAACTGTTTTTT	CASSPQGEKLFF
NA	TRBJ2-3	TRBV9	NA	TGTGCCAGCAGCGAAGGGGGGTCGAACACAGATACGCAGTATTTT	CASSEGGSNTDTQYF
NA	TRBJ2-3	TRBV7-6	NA	TGTGCCAGCACCCGGGGTTGGGGGGATACGCAGTATTTT	CASTRGWGDTQYF
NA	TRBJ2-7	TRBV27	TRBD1	TGTGCCAGCAGTTCACCGGGACAGTCCTACGAGCAGTACTTC	CASSSPGQSYEQYF
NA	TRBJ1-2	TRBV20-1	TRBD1	TGCAGTGCAGGACAGGGAGGATACACCTTC	CSAGQGGYTF
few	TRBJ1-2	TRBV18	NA	TGTGCCAGCTCAGCTCAGTCTCCATATGGCTACACCTTC	CASSAQSPYGYTF
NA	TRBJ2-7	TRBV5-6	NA	TGTGCCAGCAACCAGGTCGGGCGGGGCCGCGAGCAGTACTTC	CASNQVGRGREQYF
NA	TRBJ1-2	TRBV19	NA	TGTGCCAGTAGACCCCTCCAGGAGAATGGCTACACCTTC	CASRPLQENGYTF
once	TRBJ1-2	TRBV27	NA	TGTGCCTGCCGCCGGAGTGCCGACCCGCGGTTGGGATATGGCTACACCTTC	CACRRSADPRLGYGYTF
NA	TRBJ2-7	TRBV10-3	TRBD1	TGTGCCAGTGCCAGGACAGGGTCGATCGACGAGCAGTACTTC	CASARTGSIDEQYF
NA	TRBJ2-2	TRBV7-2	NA	TGTGCCAGCAGCTTAGGGGTATTGAACACCGGGGAGCTGTTTTTT	CASSLGVLNTGELFF
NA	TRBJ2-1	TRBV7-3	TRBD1	TGTGCCAGCAGCCTCGGACAGGGGAACAATGAGCAGTTCTTC	CASSLGQGNNEQFF
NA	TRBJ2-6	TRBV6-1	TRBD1	TGTGCCACTACGGGACAGGAAATTTTAGGGGCTTTC	CATTGQEILGAF
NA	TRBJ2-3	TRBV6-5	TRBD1	TGTGCCAGCAGTAACAGGGGAGATACGCAGTATTTT	CASSNRGDTQYF
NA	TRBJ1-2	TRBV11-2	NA	TGTGCCAGCAGCTTAGGTGGTCAAGGGCTAGACGGCTACACCTTC	CASSLGGQGLDGYTF
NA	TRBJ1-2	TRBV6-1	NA	TGTGCCAGCAGTGTACGGGGGGCGGGCTATGGCTACACCTTC	CASSVRGAGYGYTF
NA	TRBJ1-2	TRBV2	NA	TGTGCCAGCAGTTCTTGGGGGGGCGGGATACGTCTGCGGGCTAACTATGGCTACACCTTC	CASSSWGGGIRLRANYGYTF
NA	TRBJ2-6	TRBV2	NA	TGTGCCAGCAGCGCCGGGCTGTACTCTGGGGCCAACGTCCTGACTTTC	CASSAGLYSGANVLTF
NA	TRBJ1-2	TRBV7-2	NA	TGTGCCAGCAGCTTAGATAGCGTTTATGGCTACACCTTC	CASSLDSVYGYTF
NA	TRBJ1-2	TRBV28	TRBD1	TGTGCCAGCAGGGGGGACAGGGTCTATGGCTACACCTTC	CASRGDRVYGYTF
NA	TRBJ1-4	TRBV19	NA	TGTGCCAGTAGTAGAAACAGGGTCCCTAATGAAAAACTGTTTTTT	CASSRNRVPNEKLFF
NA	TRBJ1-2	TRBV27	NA	TGTGCCAGCAGTTTGGCCAGGGAGAGCTATGGCTACACCTTC	CASSLARESYGYTF
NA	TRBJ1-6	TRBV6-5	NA	TGTGCCAGCAGTTACCCCCGGACACCTTCACCCCTCCACTTT	CASSYPRTPSPLHF
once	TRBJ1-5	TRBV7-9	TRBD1	TGTGCCAGCAGCTTATCGCGACAGGGGAGAGGTCAGCCCCAGCATTTT	CASSLSRQGRGQPQHF
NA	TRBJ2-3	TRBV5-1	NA	TGCGCCAGCAGCTTAGAAAGACCAGATACGCAGTATTTT	CASSLERPDTQYF
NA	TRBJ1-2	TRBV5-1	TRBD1	TGCGCCAGCAGCTTTGACAGGGGGCATCACTATGGCTACACCTTC	CASSFDRGHHYGYTF
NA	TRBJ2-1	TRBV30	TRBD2	TGTGCCTGGAGCAGGTCTAGCGGGGACAATGAGCAGTTCTTC	CAWSRSSGDNEQFF
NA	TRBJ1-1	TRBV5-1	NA	TGCGCCAGCAGCTTGGAGGGCAGTGAAGCTTTCTTT	CASSLEGSEAFF